The clone carrying this TCR beta chain was detected ten times or more. The CDR3 totals 14 residues. Deletions cut 4 bases from V and 6 bases from J, with 14 bases between. Germline-derived CDR1 and CDR2 are MNHEY and SVGEGT. This sample was taken from a study of T cells after yellow fever vaccination. TCRdb analysed the 5' RACE reads with MiXCR anew, one entry per CDR3 protein. The sample contains roughly 150,000 distinct CDR3 sequences, about 7.7% of which appear only once. The source is a young man who received the YFV17D yellow fever vaccine. The gene calls are TRBV6-2 or TRBV6-3 and TRBJ2-3; no firm D call. This specimen was CD4+ T cells sorted from PBMCs, taken 5 days after the yellow fever booster vaccination. CDR3 residues: CASSSPPGPDTQYF. DNA for the CDR3: TGTGCCAGCAGTTCGCCTCCCGGGCCCGATACGCAGTATTTT.